This T cell receptor beta chain came from a study of blood T cells in healthy people across ages. Study-level findings and limits: Per million T cells, TCR beta diversity dropped roughly linearly as age increased.

CDR3 length: 15 residues. V was shortened by 6 bases and J by 2 bases, with 15 bases between the two germline ends. Then a second PCR, running about 6 to 11 cycles, was carried out with a sample-barcoded 5' primer and a J-beta primer mix. Each single sample gave us at least 3 million CDR3-containing paired-end reads. TCRdb ran MiXCR on the 5' RACE reads and lists one entry per CDR3 protein. This sample has about 1.4 million distinct CDR3 sequences; 45% to 70% occur once, and the top ten carry under 8.5%. About this clonotype itself: Its antigen is currently unknown.

This chain uses TRBV12-3 or TRBV12-4 with TRBJ2-3, with D perhaps TRBD2 (6 bases). Sequenced sample: blood. This TCR came from a man between 18 and 29 years old in good health. The CDR3 DNA sequence: TGTGCCAGCAGCCGTACCGGGGGAAACACAGATACGCAGTATTTT. It yields the protein CASSRTGGNTDTQYF.